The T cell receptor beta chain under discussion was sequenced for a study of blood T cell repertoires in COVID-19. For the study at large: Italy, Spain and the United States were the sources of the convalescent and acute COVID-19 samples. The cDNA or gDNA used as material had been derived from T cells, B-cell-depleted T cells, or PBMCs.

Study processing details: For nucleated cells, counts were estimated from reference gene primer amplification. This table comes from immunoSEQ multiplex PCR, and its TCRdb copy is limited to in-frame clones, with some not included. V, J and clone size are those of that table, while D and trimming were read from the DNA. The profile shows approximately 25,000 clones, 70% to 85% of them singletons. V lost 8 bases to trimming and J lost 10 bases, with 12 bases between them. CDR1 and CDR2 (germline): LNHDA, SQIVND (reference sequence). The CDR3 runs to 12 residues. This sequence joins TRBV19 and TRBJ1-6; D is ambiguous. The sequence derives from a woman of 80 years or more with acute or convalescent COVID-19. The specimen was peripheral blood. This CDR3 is CASSSMESPLHF. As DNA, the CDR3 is TGTGCCAGTTCTTCTATGGAGTCACCCCTCCACTTT.